This T cell receptor beta chain was found in a study of CD8 T cells in Susac syndrome. At the level of the study: The Susac syndrome patients were therapy-naive, on corticosteroids, or on intravenous immunoglobulin alone at blood draw.

Sequencing of TCR beta covered CD8+ and CD4+ T cells obtained from blood. Worth noting for this clonotype: Its antigen is still unknown.

Random hexamers primed reverse transcription of roughly 0.5 to 1 ug RNA. The immunoSEQ assay covered 54 Vbeta and 13 Jbeta segments for CDR3. TCRdb called the immunoSEQ multiplex PCR reads again in MiXCR, with one record for every CDR3 protein. The data show 71,000 or so distinct CDR3 sequences, about 92% seen once. The CDR3 spans 14 residues. Trimming removed 6 bases at V and 4 bases at J, with 16 bases between. CDR1 and CDR2 from the germline V gene are SNHLY and FYNNEI. Study-wide results and caveats: The study's TCR sequencing and HLA analysis covered a relatively small number of individuals, and the study acknowledged this.

The J gene is TRBJ2-7, the V gene TRBV2, with D possibly being TRBD2 (5 bases). The sequenced sample consisted of CD4+ T cells from PBMCs. This sequence originates from a human donor with Susac syndrome. The CDR3 region is CASSRERLNYEQYF. In DNA, the CDR3 is TGTGCCAGCAGCCGGGAACGATTGAATTACGAGCAGTACTTC.